This T cell receptor beta chain was captured in a study of blood T cell repertoires in COVID-19. About the study: Italy, Spain and the United States were the sources of the convalescent and acute COVID-19 samples.

Germline values: CDR1 WNHNN, CDR2 SYGVQD (reference sequence). This CDR3 region has 14 residues. Trimming shortened V by 5 bases and J by 6 bases, and 15 bases separated the two germline ends. Profiled with immunoSEQ multiplex PCR; TCRdb holds only in-frame clones, not every one. The sample includes some 390,000 clones, nearly 90% of them seen just once. All enrollees were about 18 to 89 years old and from fewer than 30 US areas. Two negative PCRs, clearance, or symptom resolution had been documented for recovered Cohort 3 donors. This receptor was identified in a woman under 40 who had recovered from COVID-19. Material for sequencing was PBMCs or T cells enriched from blood (not recorded which). The chain links TRBV10-1 to TRBJ2-3, with D uncertain. The CDR3 region has the DNA TGCGCCAGCAGTTATAATCCCCCTGTTGATACGCAGTATTTT. Protein: CASSYNPPVDTQYF.